This is a list of T cell receptor beta chains from one sample in a study of tumor-infiltrating lymphocytes in primary liver carcinoma. Using its own MiXCR run on the multiplex PCR reads, TCRdb lists one record per CDR3 protein. Of 95,000 to 150,000 distinct CDR3 sequences in the sample, 64% were seen once. Material: liver tumor tissue from sampling region 3. These receptors were collected from a woman in her fifties or sixties with primary liver carcinoma and hepatitis B virus infection. The conserved cysteine and the conserved F or W are not part of the CDR3 here. Size is stated for part of the rows, as once, few or many counts, or as a class when the clone is expanded.

J gene,clone size,V gene,CDR3 protein
TRBJ2-2,.,TRBV11-2,ASSLGLARELF
TRBJ2-3,.,TRBV10-1,ASSEAGARDMQY
TRBJ2-5,.,TRBV28,ASSLMQETQY
TRBJ1-1,.,TRBV4-1,ASSQDRGSVGTEAF
TRBJ2-1,.,TRBV11-2,ASSLVGSTSFGPF
TRBJ2-3,once,TRBV6-2/TRBV6-3,ASMASGRSDTRY
TRBJ1-2,.,TRBV11-2,TSSFSQAYYGYT
TRBJ1-2,.,TRBV29-1,SVGDRSYGYT
TRBJ2-7,.,TRBV5-5,ASTLTGTALSYEQY
TRBJ2-1,few,TRBV5-1,ASNIGTSARVEQF
TRBJ2-7,.,TRBV6-6,ASNLQGPTNEQY
TRBJ1-5,many,TRBV12-3/TRBV12-4,ASSLGGPQH
TRBJ2-3,many,TRBV28,ASSPTGGFTDTQY
TRBJ2-5,.,TRBV9,ASSVAGQSTETQY
TRBJ2-3,few,TRBV19,ASSMAFVGGGDTQY
TRBJ2-7,many,TRBV29-1,SVVSGTAYEQY
TRBJ2-7,many,TRBV6-2/TRBV6-3,ASSWVGTYEQY
TRBJ2-7,many,TRBV7-8,ASSLETGTGRSEQY
TRBJ2-2,medium-sized,TRBV11-2,ASRVNTGELF
TRBJ1-6,once,TRBV12-3/TRBV12-4,ASSRRQGGNSPTH
TRBJ2-5,.,TRBV28,ASSLYSYAGVWKTQY
TRBJ2-7,.,TRBV11-2,AISLTWTSFEQY
TRBJ1-2,few,TRBV28,ASSSVQLQDYGYT
TRBJ2-2,.,TRBV2,ASRGTRTTNTGELF
TRBJ2-3,.,TRBV29-1,STKLLSGADTQY
TRBJ2-7,.,TRBV6-2/TRBV6-3,ASTFRRGRNCEPY
TRBJ2-3,few,TRBV7-9,ASSLAVPTDTQY
TRBJ1-1,.,TRBV12-3/TRBV12-4,VSSSTRNTEAS
TRBJ2-7,.,TRBV11-2,ASSLVSGGSYEQC
TRBJ1-1,.,TRBV20-1,SAPGTGNTEAF
TRBJ2-1,.,TRBV11-2,ASTSAEEQF
TRBJ1-6,.,TRBV7-8,ASSVRQGPSSSLH
TRBJ1-1,.,TRBV11-3,AGSLEARRYTKAF
TRBJ2-6,many,TRBV12-3/TRBV12-4,ASSSGTAGANVLT
TRBJ2-1,.,TRBV11-2,ASSARGNELF
TRBJ2-3,many,TRBV12-5,ASGLLEAGGSWY
TRBJ1-1,.,TRBV29-1,SVEYERNTAAF
TRBJ2-4,many,TRBV12-3/TRBV12-4,ASSFTGHRDVGGIQY
TRBJ1-4,.,TRBV5-1,ASSYGHVLTNEKLF
TRBJ2-3,.,TRBV5-1,ASSPRLAVSIDTQY
TRBJ2-1,many,TRBV5-6,ASSTGTSGKVAQF